This T cell receptor (beta chain) was identified in a study of blood T cell repertoires in COVID-19. Overall study: COVID-19 samples from acute and convalescent phases originated in the United States, Italy and Spain. From T cells, B-cell-depleted T cells, or PBMCs came the material, which was cDNA or gDNA.

CDR3 length: 16 residues. CDR1 is SGDLS and CDR2 is YYNGEE in the germline V gene. Losses at the gene ends were 4 bases for V and 5 bases for J; bases not matched to a gene: 10. Study processing details: Amplification of reference gene primers was used by the study to estimate nucleated cell counts. Repertoires were generated with immunoSEQ multiplex PCR, while TCRdb's copy carries only in-frame clones and drops some. The DNA gave D and trimming, while V, J and clone size come from that table. This table holds roughly 290,000 clones, over 75% found once. In this sample, this clone turned up once. The TCR originated in a woman aged 50 to 60 who had recovered from COVID-19. This chain connects TRBV9 to TRBJ2-5; TRBD2 aligns across 11 bases. The material sequenced was peripheral blood. CDR3 in DNA: TGTGCCAGCAGCCCGAGGGAGATAGCGGGAGGGGAGACCCAGTACTTC. This gives the protein CASSPREIAGGETQYF.